This T cell receptor (beta chain) stems from a study of blood T cell repertoires in COVID-19. Study summary: Samples taken during acute and convalescent COVID-19 were collected in the United States, Italy and Spain. PBMCs, B-cell-depleted T cells, or T cells were the source of the cDNA or gDNA that made up the material.

Original processing methods: It was from reference gene primer amplification that nucleated cell counts were estimated. Method: immunoSEQ multiplex PCR; TCRdb's copy keeps in-frame clones and lacks some. V and J calls and clone size follow that table, whereas D and trimming were derived from the DNA. The top ten clones hold about 7.4% of a sample with 100,000 to 150,000 clones, about nine tenths of them seen once. After removal of 2 bases from V and 7 bases from J, the junction contained 2 bases not matched to a gene. The CDR3 loop spans 13 amino acids. Germline lookup yields CDR1 SGHRS and CDR2 YFSETQ. Ten or more counts support this clone.

This sequence joins TRBV5-1 and TRBJ2-5; 10 bases align to TRBD1. What was sequenced was peripheral blood. This clonotype originated in a man in his 70s who had recovered from COVID-19. CDR3 residues: CASSFGQGGTQYF. CDR3 in DNA: TGCGCCAGCAGCTTCGGACAGGGGGGGACCCAGTACTTC.